The clone carrying this T cell receptor beta chain has a count of ten or more. The antigen is undetermined. Extraction of RNA together with DNA used roughly 19-31 mg of unsorted bulk tissue. CDR3 length equals 15 residues. J gave up 3 bases and V 4 bases, and 7 bases lay outside the gene matches. The germline CDR1 and CDR2 sequences are MDHEN and SYDVKM. The sample comes from a study of tumor-infiltrating lymphocytes in primary liver carcinoma. General study points: Tumors significantly exceeded blood in top-250-clone fraction (p = 0.039).

Priming with a constant-region primer yielded TCR beta cDNA from about 510 ng total RNA. ARM-PCR, slightly modified, supplied the TCR beta libraries through three nested multiplex PCR rounds. The first two PCR rounds used TRBV1-TRBV30 primers with a Cbeta primer, approximately 10 cycles each. TCRdb used MiXCR to reprocess the multiplex PCR reads, holding one entry per CDR3 protein. The profile shows about 66,000 distinct CDR3 sequences, about two thirds of them singletons. The sequence came from a man aged 35-49 years with primary liver carcinoma and hepatitis B virus infection. The specimen was liver tumor tissue from sampling region 4. Subset here: tumor region T4, right-lateral pole. The V gene is TRBV28, the J gene TRBJ2-7, with 9 bases identical to TRBD1. CDR3: CASSSMGQGYYEQYF. The CDR3 DNA reads as TGTGCCAGCAGTTCAATGGGACAGGGATACTACGAGCAGTACTTC.